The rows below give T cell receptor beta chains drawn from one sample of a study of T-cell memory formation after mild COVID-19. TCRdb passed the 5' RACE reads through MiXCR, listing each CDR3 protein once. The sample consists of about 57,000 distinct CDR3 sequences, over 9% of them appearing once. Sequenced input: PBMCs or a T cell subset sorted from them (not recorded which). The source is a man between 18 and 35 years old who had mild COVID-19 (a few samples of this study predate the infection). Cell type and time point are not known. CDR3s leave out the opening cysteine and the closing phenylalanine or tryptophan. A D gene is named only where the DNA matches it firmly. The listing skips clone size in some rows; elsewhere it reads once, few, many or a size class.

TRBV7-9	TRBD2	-	ASSSSGQETQY
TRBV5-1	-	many	ASSPQPQGMGGEQY
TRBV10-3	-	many	AISESAKRTGAEQY
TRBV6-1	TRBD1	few	ASSVGQGLKETQY
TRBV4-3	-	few	ASSHLQEGYGYT
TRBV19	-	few	ASLGQTGKSGYT
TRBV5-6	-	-	ASAAGYRDPDTQY
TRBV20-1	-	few	SATGLTEAF
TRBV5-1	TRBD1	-	ASSLERTGRADTQY
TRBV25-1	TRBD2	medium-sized	ASSETSGVRETQY
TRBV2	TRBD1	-	ASSGQGAIQPQH
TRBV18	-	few	ASSPDTEMNTEAF
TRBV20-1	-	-	SASSSRQETQY
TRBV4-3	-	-	ASSQEELATDTQY
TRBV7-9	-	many	ASSPGLSTDTQY
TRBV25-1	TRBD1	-	ASSTSRQGSYEQY
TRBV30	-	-	ASQEFYGYT
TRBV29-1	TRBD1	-	SVGTGRGTEAF
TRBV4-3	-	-	ASSQVIGGDSNQPQH
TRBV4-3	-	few	ASSQGSGTYGYT
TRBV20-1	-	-	SARWGRRSYQENQY
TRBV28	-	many	ASSLTERYEQY
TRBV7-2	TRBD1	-	ASSLGSDREGD
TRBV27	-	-	ASSLGWGIQETQY
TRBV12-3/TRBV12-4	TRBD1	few	ASSRQGLNTEAF